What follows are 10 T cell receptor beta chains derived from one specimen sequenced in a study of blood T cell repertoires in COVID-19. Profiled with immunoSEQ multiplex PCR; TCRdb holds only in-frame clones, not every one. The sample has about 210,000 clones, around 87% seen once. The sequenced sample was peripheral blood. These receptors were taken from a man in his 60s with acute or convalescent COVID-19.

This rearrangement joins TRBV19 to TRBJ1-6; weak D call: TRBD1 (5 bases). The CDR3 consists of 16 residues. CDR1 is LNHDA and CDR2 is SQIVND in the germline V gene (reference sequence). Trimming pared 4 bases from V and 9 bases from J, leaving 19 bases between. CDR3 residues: CASSTSRGRVLSPLHF. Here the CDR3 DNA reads TGTGCCAGTAGTACCTCAAGGGGCCGCGTGCTTTCACCCCTCCACTTT.

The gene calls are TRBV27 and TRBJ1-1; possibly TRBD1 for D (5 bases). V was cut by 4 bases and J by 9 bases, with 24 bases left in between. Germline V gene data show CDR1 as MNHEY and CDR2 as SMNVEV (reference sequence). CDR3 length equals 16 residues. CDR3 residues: CASSSTPPGGSIKAFF. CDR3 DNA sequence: TGTGCCAGCAGTTCCACACCCCCGGGGGGGTCGATAAAAGCTTTCTTT.

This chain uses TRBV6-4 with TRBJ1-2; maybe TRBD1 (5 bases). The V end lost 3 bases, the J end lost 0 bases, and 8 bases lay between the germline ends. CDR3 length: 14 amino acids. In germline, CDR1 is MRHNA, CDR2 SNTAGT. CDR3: CASSDGGANYGYTF. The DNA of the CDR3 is TGTGCCAGCAGTGATGGGGGGGCTAACTATGGCTACACCTTC.

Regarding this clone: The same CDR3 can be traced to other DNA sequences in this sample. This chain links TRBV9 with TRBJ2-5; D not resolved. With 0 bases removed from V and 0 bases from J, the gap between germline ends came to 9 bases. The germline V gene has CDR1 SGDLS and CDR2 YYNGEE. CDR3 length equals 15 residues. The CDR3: CASSVGGVYQETQYF. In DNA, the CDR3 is TGTGCCAGCAGCGTAGGAGGAGTATACCAAGAGACCCAGTACTTC.

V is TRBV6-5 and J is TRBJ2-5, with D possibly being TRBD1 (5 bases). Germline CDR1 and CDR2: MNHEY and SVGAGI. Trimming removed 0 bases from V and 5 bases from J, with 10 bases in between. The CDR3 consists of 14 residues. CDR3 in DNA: TGTGCCAGCAGTTACTCGAAGACAGCTGAGACCCAGTACTTC. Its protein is CASSYSKTAETQYF.

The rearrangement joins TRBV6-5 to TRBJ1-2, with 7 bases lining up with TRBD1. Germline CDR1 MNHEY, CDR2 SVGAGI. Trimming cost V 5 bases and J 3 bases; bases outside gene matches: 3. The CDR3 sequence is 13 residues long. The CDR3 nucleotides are TGTGCCAGCAGTCGTGGACAGGACTATGGCTACACCTTC. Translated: CASSRGQDYGYTF.

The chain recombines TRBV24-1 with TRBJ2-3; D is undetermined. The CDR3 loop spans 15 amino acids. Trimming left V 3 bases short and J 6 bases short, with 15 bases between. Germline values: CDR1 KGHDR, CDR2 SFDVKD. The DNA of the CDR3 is TGTGCCACCAGTGATCCCCTATCCCGTGTGGATACGCAGTATTTT. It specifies CATSDPLSRVDTQYF.

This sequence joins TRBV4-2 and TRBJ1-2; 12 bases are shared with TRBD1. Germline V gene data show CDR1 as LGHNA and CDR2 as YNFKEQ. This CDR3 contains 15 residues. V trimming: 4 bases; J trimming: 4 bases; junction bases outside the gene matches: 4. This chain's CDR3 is CASSRGTGGSYGYTF. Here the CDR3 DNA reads TGTGCCAGCAGCCGAGGGACAGGGGGCTCCTATGGCTACACCTTC.

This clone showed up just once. Here the CDR3 reads CASSQDFSGGPDTQYF. For the CDR3, the DNA is TGCGCCAGCAGCCAGGACTTTAGCGGGGGCCCCGATACGCAGTATTTT. This chain joins TRBV4-1 and TRBJ2-3, with 9 bases identical to TRBD2. The CDR3 contains 16 residues. Unmatched junction bases numbered 10, after V lost 3 bases and J lost 6 bases. Germline V gives CDR1 MGHRA, CDR2 YSYEKL.

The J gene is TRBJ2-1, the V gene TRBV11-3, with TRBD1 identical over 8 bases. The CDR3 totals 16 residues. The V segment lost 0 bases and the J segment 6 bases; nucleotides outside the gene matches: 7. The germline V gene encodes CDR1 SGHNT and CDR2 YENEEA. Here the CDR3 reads CASSLDGTGPTNEQFF. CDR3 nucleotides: TGTGCCAGCAGCTTAGATGGGACAGGCCCTACCAATGAGCAGTTCTTC.